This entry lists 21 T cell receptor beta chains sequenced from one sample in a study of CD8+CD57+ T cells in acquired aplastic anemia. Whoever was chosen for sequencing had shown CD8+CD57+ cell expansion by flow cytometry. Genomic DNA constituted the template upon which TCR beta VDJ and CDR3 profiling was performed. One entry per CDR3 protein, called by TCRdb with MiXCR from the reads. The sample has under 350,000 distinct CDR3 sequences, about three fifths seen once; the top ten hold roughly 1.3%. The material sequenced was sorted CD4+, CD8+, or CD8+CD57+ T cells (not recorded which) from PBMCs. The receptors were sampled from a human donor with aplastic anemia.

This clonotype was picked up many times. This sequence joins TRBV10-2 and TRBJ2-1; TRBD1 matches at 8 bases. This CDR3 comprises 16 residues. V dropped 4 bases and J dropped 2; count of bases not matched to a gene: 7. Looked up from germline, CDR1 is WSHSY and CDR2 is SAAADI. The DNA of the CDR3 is TGCGCCAGCAGTGCTCAAGGACAGGGCCCCTACAATGAGCAGTTCTTC. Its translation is CASSAQGQGPYNEQFF.

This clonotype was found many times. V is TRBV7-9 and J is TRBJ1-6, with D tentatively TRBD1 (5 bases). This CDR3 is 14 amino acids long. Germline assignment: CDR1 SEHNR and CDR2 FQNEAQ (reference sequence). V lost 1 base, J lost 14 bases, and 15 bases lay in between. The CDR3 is CASSLGQGPSALHF. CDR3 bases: TGTGCCAGCAGCTTAGGTCAGGGACCTTCGGCCCTCCACTTT.

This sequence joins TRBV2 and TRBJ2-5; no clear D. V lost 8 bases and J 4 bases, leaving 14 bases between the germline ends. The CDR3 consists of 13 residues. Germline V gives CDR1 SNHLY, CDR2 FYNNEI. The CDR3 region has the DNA TGTGCCAGCGCCCCCCTAACCCCAGAGACCCAGTACTTC. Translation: CASAPLTPETQYF.

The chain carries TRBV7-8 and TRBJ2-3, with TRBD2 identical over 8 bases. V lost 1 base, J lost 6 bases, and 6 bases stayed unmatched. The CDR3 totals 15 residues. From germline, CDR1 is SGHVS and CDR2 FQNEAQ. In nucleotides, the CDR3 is TGTGCCAGCAGCTTAGGGGCGGGAGGTTGGGATACGCAGTATTTT. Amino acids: CASSLGAGGWDTQYF.

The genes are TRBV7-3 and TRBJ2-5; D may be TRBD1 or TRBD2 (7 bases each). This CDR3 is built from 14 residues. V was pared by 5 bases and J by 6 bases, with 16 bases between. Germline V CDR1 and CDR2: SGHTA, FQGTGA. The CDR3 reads CASSQTSRGKTQYF. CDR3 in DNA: TGTGCCAGCAGCCAGACTAGCAGGGGGAAGACCCAGTACTTC.

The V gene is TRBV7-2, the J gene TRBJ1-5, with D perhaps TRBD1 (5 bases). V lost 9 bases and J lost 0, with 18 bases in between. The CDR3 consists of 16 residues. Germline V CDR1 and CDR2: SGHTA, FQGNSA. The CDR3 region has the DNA TGTGCCAGTAGTATTTCACAGGTTTATAGCAATCAGCCCCAGCATTTT. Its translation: CASSISQVYSNQPQHF.

The CDR3 DNA sequence: TGTGCCAGTAGCCGCGACAGGGGAACCCAAGAGACCCAGTACTTC. Translated, it gives CASSRDRGTQETQYF. V gene TRBV19 combines with J gene TRBJ2-5; TRBD1 matches at 8 bases. The CDR3 runs to 15 residues. The V segment lost 6 bases and the J segment 1 base; nucleotides outside the gene matches: 7. Germline CDR1 is LNHDA and CDR2 is SQIVND (reference sequence).

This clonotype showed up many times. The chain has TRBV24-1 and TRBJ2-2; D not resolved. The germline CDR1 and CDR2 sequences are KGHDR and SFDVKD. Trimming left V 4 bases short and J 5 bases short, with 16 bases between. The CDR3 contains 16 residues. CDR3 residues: CATSESSGQITGELFF. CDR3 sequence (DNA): TGTGCCACCAGTGAATCTTCAGGTCAGATAACCGGGGAGCTGTTTTTT.

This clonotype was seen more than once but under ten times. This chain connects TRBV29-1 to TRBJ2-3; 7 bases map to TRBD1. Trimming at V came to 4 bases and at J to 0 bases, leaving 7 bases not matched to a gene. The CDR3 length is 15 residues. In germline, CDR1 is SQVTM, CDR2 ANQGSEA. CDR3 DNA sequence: TGCAGCGTTGTTCCGGACAGGACTAGCACAGATACGCAGTATTTT. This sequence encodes CSVVPDRTSTDTQYF.

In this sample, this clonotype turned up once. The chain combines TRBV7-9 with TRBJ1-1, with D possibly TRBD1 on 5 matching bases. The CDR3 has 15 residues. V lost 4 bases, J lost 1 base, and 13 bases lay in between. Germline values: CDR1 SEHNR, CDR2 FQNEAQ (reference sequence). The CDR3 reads CASSSAGRGNTEAFF. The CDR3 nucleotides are TGTGCCAGCAGCTCCGCAGGGCGGGGGAACACTGAAGCTTTCTTT.

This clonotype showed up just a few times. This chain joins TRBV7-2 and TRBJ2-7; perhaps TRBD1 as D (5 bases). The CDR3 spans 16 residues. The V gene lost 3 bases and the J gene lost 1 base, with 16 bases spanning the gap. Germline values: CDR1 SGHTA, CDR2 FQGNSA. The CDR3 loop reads CASSFSWGSRSYEQYF. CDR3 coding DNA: TGTGCCAGCAGCTTTAGCTGGGGCAGCAGATCCTACGAGCAGTACTTC.

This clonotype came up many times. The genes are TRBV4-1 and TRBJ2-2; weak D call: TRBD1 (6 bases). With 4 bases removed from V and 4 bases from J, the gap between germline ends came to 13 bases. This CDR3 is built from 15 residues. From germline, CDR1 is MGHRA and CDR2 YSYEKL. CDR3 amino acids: CASSLQQGGTGELFF. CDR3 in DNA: TGCGCCAGCAGCCTACAACAGGGTGGCACCGGGGAGCTGTTTTTT.

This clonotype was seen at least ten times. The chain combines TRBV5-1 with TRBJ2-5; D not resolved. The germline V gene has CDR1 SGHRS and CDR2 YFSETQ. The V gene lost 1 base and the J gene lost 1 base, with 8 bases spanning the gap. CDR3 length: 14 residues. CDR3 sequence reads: CASSLWQVQETQYF. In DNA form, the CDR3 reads TGCGCCAGCAGCTTGTGGCAGGTCCAAGAGACCCAGTACTTC. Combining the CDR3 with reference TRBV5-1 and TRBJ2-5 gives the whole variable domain KAGVTQTPRYLIKTRGQQVTLSCSPISGHRSVSWYQQTPGQGLQFLFEYFSETQRNKGNFPGRFSGRQFSNSRSEMNVSTLELGDSALYLCASSLWQVQETQYFGPGTRLLVL.

The CDR3 protein is CSASPAGLDTEAFF. CDR3 bases: TGCAGTGCTTCGCCCGCAGGGTTGGACACTGAAGCTTTCTTT. The V gene is TRBV20-1, the J gene TRBJ1-1; tentative D call: TRBD1 (5 bases). V dropped 5 bases and J dropped 3 bases, with 16 bases sitting between them. Per germline, CDR1 DFQATT and CDR2 SNEGSKA (reference sequence). This CDR3 region has 14 residues.

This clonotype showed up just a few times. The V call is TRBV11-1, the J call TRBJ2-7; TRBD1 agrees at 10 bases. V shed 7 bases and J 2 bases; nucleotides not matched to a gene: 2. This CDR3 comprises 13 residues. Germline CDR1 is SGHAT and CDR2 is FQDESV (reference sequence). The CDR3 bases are TGTGCCAGCACCGGGACAGGGGCCTACGAGCAGTACTTC. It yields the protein CASTGTGAYEQYF.

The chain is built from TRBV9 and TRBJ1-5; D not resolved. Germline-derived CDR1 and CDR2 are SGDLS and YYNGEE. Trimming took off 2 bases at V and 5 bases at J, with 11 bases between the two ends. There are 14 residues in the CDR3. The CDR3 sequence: CASSVAGRDQPQHF. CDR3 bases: TGTGCCAGCAGCGTCGCGGGCCGGGATCAGCCCCAGCATTTT.

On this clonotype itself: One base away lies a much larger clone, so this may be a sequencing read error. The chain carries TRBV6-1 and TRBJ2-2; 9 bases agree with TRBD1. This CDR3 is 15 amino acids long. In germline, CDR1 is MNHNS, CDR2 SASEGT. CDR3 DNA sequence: TGTGCCAGCAGTAGGGACAGGGTGAACACCGGGGAGCCGTTTTTT. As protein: CASSRDRVNTGEPFF.

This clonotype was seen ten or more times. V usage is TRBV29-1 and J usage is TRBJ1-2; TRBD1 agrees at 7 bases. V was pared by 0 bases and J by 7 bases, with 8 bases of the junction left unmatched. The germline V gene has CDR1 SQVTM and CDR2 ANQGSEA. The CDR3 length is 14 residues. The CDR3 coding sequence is TGCAGCGTTGAAGAAGGCAGGGGGACGCGTGGCTACACCTTC. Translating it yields CSVEEGRGTRGYTF. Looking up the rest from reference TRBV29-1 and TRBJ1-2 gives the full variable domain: SAVISQKPSRDICQRGTSLTIQCQVDSQVTMMFWYRQQPGQSLTLIATANQGSEATYESGFVIDKFPISRPNLTFSTLTVSNMSPEDSSIYLCSVEEGRGTRGYTFGSGTRLTVV.

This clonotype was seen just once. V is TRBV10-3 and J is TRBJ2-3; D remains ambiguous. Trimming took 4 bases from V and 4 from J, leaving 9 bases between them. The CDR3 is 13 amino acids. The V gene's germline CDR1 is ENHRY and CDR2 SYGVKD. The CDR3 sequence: CAISAGYPDTQYF. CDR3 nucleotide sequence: TGTGCCATCAGTGCCGGGTACCCAGATACGCAGTATTTT.

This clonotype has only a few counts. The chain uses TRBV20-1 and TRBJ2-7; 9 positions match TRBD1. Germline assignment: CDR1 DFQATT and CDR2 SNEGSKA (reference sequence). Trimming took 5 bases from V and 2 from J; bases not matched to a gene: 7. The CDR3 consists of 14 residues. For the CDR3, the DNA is TGCAGTGCTCGCCAGGGACAGGGCACCTACGAGCAGTACTTC. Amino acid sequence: CSARQGQGTYEQYF.

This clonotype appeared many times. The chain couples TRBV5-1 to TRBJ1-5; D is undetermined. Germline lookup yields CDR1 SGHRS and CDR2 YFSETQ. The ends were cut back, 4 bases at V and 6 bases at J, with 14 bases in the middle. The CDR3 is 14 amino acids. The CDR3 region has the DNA TGCGCCAGCAGCGCCGGGGAATTGGGTCAGCCCCAGCATTTT. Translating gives CASSAGELGQPQHF.